The T cell receptor (beta chain) described here comes from a study of T cell responses to AZD1222 COVID-19 vaccine. Overall study findings and caveats: Repertoire collection took place solely once the T cell response had peaked. Among the donors, most were white British and more were female, and clonal diversity was possibly underestimated. Regions left unmutated in variants are reportedly the target of nearly half of spike-specific TCRs.

Points on this clone: The target antigen is unknown.

Profiled with immunoSEQ multiplex PCR; TCRdb holds only in-frame clones, not every one. The sample consists of about 130,000 clones, around 92% of them appearing once. The trim removed 4 bases at V and 0 bases at J, leaving 12 bases unmatched. This CDR3 comprises 20 residues. The V gene's germline CDR1 is MNHEY and CDR2 SMNVEV (reference sequence). The specimen comprised peripheral blood, sampled on day 0 of AZD1222 vaccination. The TCR was taken from an adult in good health. The chain employs TRBV27 and TRBJ2-2; 12 nucleotides align to TRBD2. CDR3 in amino acids: CASSSIGLAGLRTNTGELFF. The CDR3 bases are TGTGCCAGCAGTTCGATCGGACTAGCGGGACTCCGTACGAACACCGGGGAGCTGTTTTTT.